A single sample gave rise to the 20 T cell receptor beta chains below, sequenced in a study of blood T cell repertoires in COVID-19. The data were produced by immunoSEQ multiplex PCR, yet TCRdb's version contains in-frame clones alone and is incomplete. The sample includes roughly 330,000 clones, 87% of them seen just once. Sequenced input: PBMCs or T cells enriched from blood (not recorded which). Receptors originate from a woman in her thirties who had recovered from COVID-19.

J is TRBJ2-3 and V is TRBV10-1; 7 bases align to TRBD2. CDR3 length: 15 amino acids. From germline, CDR1 is WNHNN and CDR2 SYGVQD (reference sequence). With 11 bases clipped from V and 2 bases from J, the junction kept 13 bases outside the gene matches. The CDR3 DNA reads as TGCGCCTATGGCCCCTCGCGGGAGTTCACAGATACGCAGTATTTT. Protein: CAYGPSREFTDTQYF.

The J gene is TRBJ1-2, the V gene TRBV7-9, with 9 bases fitting TRBD1. The V gene end was trimmed by 3 bases and the J gene end by 4 bases; junction bases not matched to a gene: 6. The CDR3 runs 15 residues. In germline, CDR1 is SEHNR, CDR2 FQNEAQ (reference sequence). The CDR3, as DNA: TGTGCCAGCAGCTTGGCTACAGGGGGCAGCTATGGCTACACCTTC. This codes for CASSLATGGSYGYTF.

The gene calls are TRBV6-5 and TRBJ2-2; TRBD1 matches 7 bases. With V trimmed by 6 bases and J by 6 bases, 7 bases remained unmatched. The germline CDR1 and CDR2 sequences are MNHEY and SVGAGI. The CDR3 totals 14 residues. The CDR3 region is CASRRQGAAGELFF. DNA for the CDR3: TGTGCCAGCAGGCGACAGGGTGCGGCCGGGGAGCTGTTTTTT.

V and J are TRBV5-1 and TRBJ1-3, with no clear D. The CDR3 contains 13 residues. Per germline, CDR1 SGHRS and CDR2 YFSETQ. Trimming took off 4 bases at V and 3 bases at J, with 8 bases between the two ends. CDR3 amino acids: CASSPPIGNTIYF. CDR3 in DNA: TGCGCCAGCAGCCCCCCTATTGGAAACACCATATATTTT.

This clone came up a few times. The chain has TRBV19 and TRBJ2-1; D gene unclear. CDR3 size: 13 residues. V was cut by 3 bases and J by 6 bases, with 9 bases left in between. Germline V gives CDR1 LNHDA, CDR2 SQIVND (reference sequence). The CDR3 DNA reads as TGTGCCAGTAGTATCTTTGGCACCAATGAGCAGTTCTTC. It is translated as CASSIFGTNEQFF.

The J gene is TRBJ2-3, the V gene TRBV5-1; 13 bases are a match to TRBD2. The germline gives CDR1 SGHRS, CDR2 YFSETQ. The CDR3 length is 18 residues. Trimming at V came to 4 bases and at J to 3 bases, leaving 11 bases not matched to a gene. CDR3 in amino acids: CASSSGRTSGGHTDTQYF. In DNA form, the CDR3 reads TGCGCCAGCAGCAGCGGAAGGACTAGCGGGGGCCATACAGATACGCAGTATTTT.

The gene calls are TRBV19 and TRBJ2-3, with 8 bases identical to TRBD2. This CDR3 comprises 16 residues. Germline lookup yields CDR1 LNHDA and CDR2 SQIVND (reference sequence). With V trimmed by 6 bases and J by 0 bases, 8 bases remained unmatched. The CDR3 spells CASSPGTRSSTDTQYF. For the CDR3, the DNA is TGTGCCAGTAGCCCCGGGACTAGGAGTAGCACAGATACGCAGTATTTT.

CDR3 protein: CASSQEAGVTEAFF. The CDR3, as DNA: TGTGCCAGCAGCCAAGAAGCAGGGGTCACTGAAGCTTTCTTT. This chain uses TRBV14 with TRBJ1-1; D might be TRBD1 (6 bases). The CDR3 totals 14 residues. Germline V gene data show CDR1 as SGHDN and CDR2 as FVKESK. Trimming cost V 0 bases and J 4 bases, with 9 bases left between them. The full variable domain, rest sourced from reference TRBV14 and TRBJ1-1, is EAGVTQFPSHSVIEKGQTVTLRCDPISGHDNLYWYRRVMGKEIKFLLHFVKESKQDESGMPNNRFLAERTGGTYSTLKVQPAELEDSGVYFCASSQEAGVTEAFFGQGTRLTVV.

V gene TRBV6-5 combines with J gene TRBJ1-1, with TRBD1 matching 8 bases. The J segment lost 5 bases and the V segment lost 1 base, leaving 3 bases of the junction unmatched. This CDR3 spans 14 amino acids. Germline V gene lookup returns CDR1 MNHEY and CDR2 SVGAGI. DNA for the CDR3: TGTGCCAGCAGTTACTTCGACAGGGGAACTGAAGCTTTCTTT. This encodes CASSYFDRGTEAFF.

This chain links TRBV21-1 with TRBJ1-3; the table gives TRBD1 as D, unverified against the DNA. TRBV21-1 is given as a pseudogene. This CDR3 has 15 amino acids. CDR3 loop: CASIHRVACGLAIYF. The CDR3 coding sequence is TGTGCCAGCATTCACAGGGTAGCCTGCGGGCTGGCCATATATTTT.

The chain carries TRBV6-5 and TRBJ1-6; D might be TRBD1 (5 bases). Germline CDR1 and CDR2: MNHEY and SVGAGI. Trimming took 4 bases from V and 11 from J, leaving 18 bases between them. This CDR3 comprises 15 residues. The CDR3 coding sequence is TGTGCCAGCAGTTCTCGCGGGACGGGGCAAACACCCCTCCACTTT. Protein: CASSSRGTGQTPLHF.

The chain joins TRBV4-1 to TRBJ2-3; 8 bases match TRBD2. V lost 6 bases and J lost 2; bases outside the gene matches: 10. Germline V gene sequence: CDR1 MGHRA, CDR2 YSYEKL. The CDR3 consists of 16 residues. CDR3 protein: CASSASAGGLTDTQYF. In DNA, the CDR3 is TGCGCCAGCAGTGCCAGCGCGGGGGGCCTCACAGATACGCAGTATTTT.

The chain employs TRBV11-3 and TRBJ2-5; D perhaps matches TRBD2 (5 bases). Trimming stripped 5 bases from V and 5 bases from J, with 18 bases between. In germline, CDR1 is SGHNT, CDR2 YENEEA. The CDR3 extends over 15 amino acids. CDR3 amino acids: CASSPPGSGRETQYF. As DNA, the CDR3 is TGTGCCAGCAGCCCCCCGGGCAGCGGAAGGGAGACCCAGTACTTC.

The chain employs TRBV10-1 and TRBJ1-5; D gene unclear. CDR1 and CDR2 (germline): WNHNN, SYGVQD (reference sequence). Trimming removed 9 bases from V and 3 bases from J, with 15 bases in between. CDR3 length: 14 residues. The CDR3 loop reads CARTTLGYNQPQHF. CDR3 sequence (DNA): TGCGCCAGGACGACGCTAGGATACAATCAGCCCCAGCATTTT.

V and J are TRBV7-9 and TRBJ2-1; tentatively, D is TRBD1 (7 bases). Trimming took 5 bases from V and 0 from J, leaving 14 bases between them. Germline CDR1 and CDR2: SEHNR and FQNEAQ (reference sequence). The length of the CDR3 is 16 residues. This chain's CDR3 is CASSPQGGTSYNEQFF. The CDR3 nucleotides read TGTGCCAGCAGCCCCCAGGGGGGAACCTCCTACAATGAGCAGTTCTTC.

The CDR3 sequence is CASSRQGYYGYTF. CDR3 DNA: TGTGCCAGCAGCCGACAGGGCTACTATGGCTACACCTTC. The chain is built from TRBV7-6 and TRBJ1-2; 7 positions match TRBD1. This CDR3 contains 13 residues. CDR1 and CDR2 (germline): SGHVS, FNYEAQ. Trimming cost V 5 bases and J 3 bases; bases outside gene matches: 3.

The chain links TRBV4-2 to TRBJ2-5; D uncertain. Trimming left V 0 bases short and J 1 base short, with 9 bases between. Germline CDR1 LGHNA, CDR2 YNFKEQ. The CDR3 is 15 amino acids. The CDR3 bases are TGTGCCAGCAGCCAAGAATCATGGGCCCAAGAGACCCAGTACTTC. Its translation is CASSQESWAQETQYF.

The chain couples TRBV5-4 to TRBJ1-6; TRBD1 matches at 9 bases. The CDR3 sequence is 15 residues long. With V trimmed by 4 bases and J by 9 bases, 8 bases remained unmatched. Germline CDR1 is SGHNT and CDR2 is YYREEE (reference sequence). The CDR3, as DNA: TGTGCCAGCAGCCTTACAGGGGGCTTAAGTTCACCCCTCCACTTT. This codes for CASSLTGGLSSPLHF.

This clone was counted a few times. The rearrangement links TRBV13 to TRBJ2-1; 12 nucleotides line up with TRBD1. The J segment lost 8 bases and the V segment lost 4 bases, leaving 6 bases of the junction unmatched. The CDR3 has 15 amino acids. Per the germline V gene, CDR1 is PRHDT and CDR2 is FYEKMQ (reference sequence). CDR3 protein: CASSYGTGGGDEQFF. The CDR3 bases are TGTGCCAGCAGCTATGGGACAGGGGGCGGCGATGAGCAGTTCTTC.

The chain combines TRBV5-6 with TRBJ2-7; D uncertain. The CDR3 has 12 amino acids. V was shortened by 4 bases and J by 3 bases, with 8 bases between the two germline ends. Germline CDR1 is SGHDT and CDR2 is YYEEEE. CDR3 in amino acids: CASSHTRYEQYF. CDR3 nucleotide sequence: TGTGCCAGCAGCCACACACGCTACGAGCAGTACTTC.